Listed here are 13 T cell receptor beta chains from one sample, sequenced in a study of cytomegalovirus exposure and HLA in healthy donors. The PCR used 60 Vbeta and 13 Jbeta primers. TCRdb's copy holds only in-frame clones and misses some; the assay was immunoSEQ multiplex PCR. Found here are about 190,000 clones, approximately 88% of them singletons; the top ten hold roughly 2.6%. Sequenced material: PBMCs. The receptors were gathered from a woman aged 45-60 years in good health and CMV-seropositive.

The genes are TRBV6-6 and TRBJ1-6, with 11 bases lining up with TRBD1. V shed 6 bases, J shed 7 bases, and the junction held 5 bases outside the gene matches. Germline CDR1 and CDR2: MNHNY and SVGAGI (reference sequence). This CDR3 region has 15 residues. In DNA, the CDR3 is TGTGCCAGCAGGACCGGGACAGGGGGAAATTCACCCCTCCACTTT. Its translation is CASRTGTGGNSPLHF.

The chain uses TRBV6-5 and TRBJ2-3; perhaps TRBD2 as D (6 bases). The V gene lost 2 bases and the J gene lost 8 bases, with 14 bases spanning the gap. CDR1 MNHEY and CDR2 SVGAGI come from the germline V gene. CDR3 size: 14 residues. Here the CDR3 DNA reads TGTGCCAGCAGTTACGGACCGGGGGACGCTACGCAGTATTTT. Its translation: CASSYGPGDATQYF.

This rearrangement joins TRBV10-1 to TRBJ2-4; 8 bases match TRBD1. J was trimmed by 9 bases and V by 3 bases; bases with no gene match: 7. The CDR3 totals 14 residues. CDR1 is WNHNN, CDR2 SYGVQD, per germline (reference sequence). The CDR3 DNA is TGCGCCAGCAGTGAAGCCCGGACAGGGTCCATTCAGTACTTC. Amino acid sequence: CASSEARTGSIQYF.

The sample holds one count of this clone. The V gene is TRBV19, the J gene TRBJ2-7, with 7 nucleotides matching TRBD1. The germline CDR1 and CDR2 sequences are LNHDA and SQIVND (reference sequence). The ends lost 6 bases at V and 3 bases at J; junction bases unmatched: 5. CDR3 length equals 13 residues. CDR3 DNA sequence: TGTGCCAGTAGCCGGGACAGCTACTACGAGCAGTACTTC. Encoded protein: CASSRDSYYEQYF.

J is TRBJ2-1 and V is TRBV19; D call uncertain. This CDR3 has 16 amino acids. V dropped 0 bases and J dropped 5 bases, with 14 bases sitting between them. Germline V gene sequence: CDR1 LNHDA, CDR2 SQIVND (reference sequence). This CDR3 reads CASSIDPLPRDNEQFF. The CDR3 nucleotides read TGTGCCAGTAGTATAGATCCCCTTCCCCGGGACAATGAGCAGTTCTTC.

The gene calls are TRBV6-5 and TRBJ2-5; D is perhaps TRBD1 (6 bases). The DNA end is a closer match to TRBJ2-7, so the J assignment may be wrong. In germline, CDR1 is MNHEY, CDR2 SVGAGI. CDR3 length: 14 residues. CDR3 sequence: CASSYRQASYEQYF. CDR3 nucleotides: TGTGCCAGCAGTTACCGACAGGCCTCCTACGAGCAGTACTTC.

The chain uses TRBV6-6 and TRBJ1-1; no clear D gene. Trimming stripped 4 bases from V and 7 bases from J, with 19 bases between. Germline loops: CDR1 MNHNY, CDR2 SVGAGI (reference sequence). The CDR3 extends over 15 amino acids. CDR3 loop: CASSWRGEKYDEAFF. CDR3 coding DNA: TGTGCCAGCAGTTGGCGAGGAGAGAAGTACGATGAAGCTTTCTTT.

For the CDR3, the DNA is TGTGCCAGCAGCTGGGGGCAGGGCACAGATACGCAGTATTTT. It translates to CASSWGQGTDTQYF. The chain carries TRBV11-2 and TRBJ2-3; possibly TRBD1 for D (6 bases). The length of the CDR3 is 14 residues. Germline CDR1 SGHAT, CDR2 FQNNGV. The ends were cut back, 4 bases at V and 1 base at J, with 9 bases in the middle.

DNA for the CDR3: TGTGCCAGCAGCTTGTACGGGGGGGCCCTAGATACGCAGTATTTT. It yields the protein CASSLYGGALDTQYF. The J gene is TRBJ2-3, the V gene TRBV13; TRBD2 agrees at 8 bases. The germline V gene encodes CDR1 PRHDT and CDR2 FYEKMQ (reference sequence). After removal of 3 bases from V and 5 bases from J, the junction contained 7 bases not matched to a gene. The CDR3 has 15 amino acids.

This rearrangement joins TRBV25-1 to TRBJ2-3, with 7 nucleotides matching TRBD2. This CDR3 contains 16 residues. V lost 4 bases and J lost 1; bases outside the gene matches: 8. Germline CDR1 reads MGHDK; CDR2 reads SYGVNS. CDR3 sequence reads: CASSVERGSGTDTQYF. DNA for the CDR3: TGTGCCAGCAGTGTGGAGCGGGGTTCGGGCACAGATACGCAGTATTTT.

The chain combines TRBV2 with TRBJ2-5; D is possibly TRBD2 (6 bases). Germline lookup yields CDR1 SNHLY and CDR2 FYNNEI. V was pared by 2 bases and J by 7 bases, with 17 bases between. The CDR3 runs to 15 residues. The CDR3 DNA reads TGTGCCAGCAGTGAAACCGGGGGTGGGTTGGGGACCCAGTACTTC. Protein product: CASSETGGGLGTQYF. The full variable domain, in which reference TRBV2 and TRBJ2-5 provide the parts outside the CDR3, is EPEVTQTPSHQVTQMGQEVILRCVPISNHLYFYWYRQILGQKVEFLVSFYNNEISEKSEIFDDQFSVERPDGSNFTLKIRSTKLEDSAMYFCASSETGGGLGTQYFGPGTRLLVL.

The V call is TRBV6-6, the J call TRBJ2-1, with D uncertain. This CDR3 comprises 15 residues. In germline, CDR1 is MNHNY, CDR2 SVGAGI (reference sequence). V lost 4 bases and J lost 0, with 10 bases in between. The CDR3 sequence: CASSSQVSSYNEQFF. As DNA, the CDR3 is TGTGCCAGCAGTTCTCAGGTTAGCTCCTACAATGAGCAGTTCTTC.

This chain connects TRBV6-6 to TRBJ2-1; 7 nucleotides agree with TRBD1. V dropped 2 bases and J dropped 3; count of bases not matched to a gene: 1. CDR3 size: 14 residues. Germline V gives CDR1 MNHNY, CDR2 SVGAGI (reference sequence). The CDR3 coding sequence is TGTGCCAGCAGTTACCGGGACAGCTACAATGAGCAGTTCTTC. Translating gives CASSYRDSYNEQFF.